This T cell receptor beta chain was profiled in a study of T cells in Graves' hyperthyroidism and ophthalmopathy. Study overall: Peripheral blood was secured at the point of initial diagnosis, before any treatment.

CDR1 is SGHNT, CDR2 YENEEA, per germline. This CDR3 has 15 amino acids. V shed 3 bases and J shed 2 bases, with 11 bases lying between them. This clonotype has only one observation. Authors of the study amplified TCR beta CDR3 regions from RNA transcripts. With the HTBI primer set, the TCR CDR3 went through a first round of RT-PCR. TCRdb fed the multiplex PCR reads into MiXCR, producing one record per CDR3 protein. The data show under 400,000 distinct CDR3 sequences, over 10% seen once. Patients aged 18 to 65 had newly diagnosed hyperthyroidism lasting under 2 months. The sample comprised blood. V gene TRBV11-3 combines with J gene TRBJ2-1; D is unresolved. The sequence was obtained from a woman in her late teens or twenties with Graves' hyperthyroidism. The CDR3 region has the DNA TGTGCCAGCAGCTTGAGGAGAGTCGCCTACAATGAGCAGTTCTTC. This encodes CASSLRRVAYNEQFF.